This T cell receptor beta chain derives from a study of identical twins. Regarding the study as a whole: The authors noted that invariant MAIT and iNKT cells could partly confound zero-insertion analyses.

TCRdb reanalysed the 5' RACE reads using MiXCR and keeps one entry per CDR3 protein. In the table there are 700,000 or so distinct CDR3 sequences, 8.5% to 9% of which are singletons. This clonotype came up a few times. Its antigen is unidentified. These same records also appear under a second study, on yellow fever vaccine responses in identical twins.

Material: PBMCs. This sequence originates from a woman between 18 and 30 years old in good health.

In nucleotides, the CDR3 is TGTGCCAGCAGTGTTAGTGGGACAGGTCCCTATGGCTACACCTTC. This codes for CASSVSGTGPYGYTF. V is TRBV12-3 or TRBV12-4 and J is TRBJ1-2, with 8 bases lining up with TRBD1. J lost 4 bases, V lost 5 bases, and 9 bases had no gene match. This CDR3 spans 15 amino acids.